This T cell receptor (beta chain) appears in the sequencing data of a study of OX40 agonist ivuxolimab in advanced cancers. Study as a whole: Three patients had partial responses: one hepatocellular carcinoma, two cutaneous melanoma.

TCRdb's table, derived via immunoSEQ multiplex PCR, lists solely in-frame clones and lacks some. The data contain around 100,000 clones, about 89% of them singletons. The CDR3 totals 15 residues. Germline CDR1 reads MNHEY; CDR2 reads SMNVEV (reference sequence). The V segment lost 3 bases and the J segment 6 bases; nucleotides outside the gene matches: 8. This chain joins TRBV27 and TRBJ2-1; 7 nucleotides agree with TRBD2. The sequence was collected from an adult with an advanced solid tumor such as melanoma, head and neck, liver or kidney cancer. The sample was CD4+ or CD8+ T cells sorted from blood, taken in a trial of the OX40 agonist ivuxolimab. DNA of the CDR3: TGTGCCAGCAGTTTCTTGGGCTCGGGAGGCAATGAGCAGTTCTTC. Encoded protein: CASSFLGSGGNEQFF.